The 24 T cell receptor beta chains below all came from one sample that was sequenced in a study of blood T cell repertoires in COVID-19. The protocol was immunoSEQ multiplex PCR, while the TCRdb copy is restricted to in-frame clones and leaves out a portion. The table includes about 200,000 clones, 75% to 90% detected once. The sequenced sample consisted of peripheral blood. The receptor source for this set is a woman aged 40-49 years with acute or convalescent COVID-19.

The chain combines TRBV2 with TRBJ2-3, with 9 bases aligning to TRBD1. The germline CDR1 and CDR2 sequences are SNHLY and FYNNEI. With 0 bases clipped from V and 7 bases from J, the junction kept 11 bases outside the gene matches. This CDR3 spans 17 amino acids. CDR3 loop: CASSEAQGQGSGNTQYF. The CDR3 region has the DNA TGTGCCAGCAGTGAAGCGCAAGGACAGGGGTCGGGAAATACGCAGTATTTT. The full variable domain, with the rest looked up from reference TRBV2 and TRBJ2-3, is EPEVTQTPSHQVTQMGQEVILRCVPISNHLYFYWYRQILGQKVEFLVSFYNNEISEKSEIFDDQFSVERPDGSNFTLKIRSTKLEDSAMYFCASSEAQGQGSGNTQYFGPGTRLTVL.

This clone has only one observation. The V and J genes are TRBV29-1 and TRBJ1-2; perhaps TRBD1 as D (5 bases). V was shortened by 4 bases and J by 0 bases, with 18 bases between the two germline ends. In germline, CDR1 is SQVTM, CDR2 ANQGSEA. The CDR3 is 16 amino acids. In DNA, the CDR3 is TGCAGCGTTGTCCGAAGGGCGACAGCTCCTAACTATGGCTACACCTTC. Translation gives CSVVRRATAPNYGYTF.

V and J are TRBV19 and TRBJ1-5; D remains ambiguous. The CDR3 has 16 amino acids. V dropped 5 bases and J dropped 3 bases, with 17 bases sitting between them. Germline V gives CDR1 LNHDA, CDR2 SQIVND (reference sequence). Here the CDR3 DNA reads TGTGCCAGTAGTTTTTCGGTTGAACTTCTCAATCAGCCCCAGCATTTT. Translated, it gives CASSFSVELLNQPQHF.

V usage is TRBV5-8 and J usage is TRBJ1-2, with 12 bases identical to TRBD1. Germline CDR1 and CDR2: SGHTS and YDEGEE. Losses at the gene ends were 3 bases for V and 6 bases for J; bases not matched to a gene: 3. The CDR3 runs to 14 residues. CDR3 amino acids: CASSSGTGGNGYTF. The CDR3 region has the DNA TGTGCCAGCAGCTCTGGGACAGGGGGCAATGGCTACACCTTC.

This rearrangement joins TRBV11-2 to TRBJ2-3, with 8 bases that match TRBD2. CDR3 length: 15 residues. The germline gives CDR1 SGHAT, CDR2 FQNNGV. V lost 5 bases, J lost 2 bases, and 6 bases stayed unmatched. Written as DNA, the CDR3 is TGTGCCAGCAGCCCCGGGGGGGCGGACACAGATACGCAGTATTTT. This encodes CASSPGGADTDTQYF.

The chain has TRBV2 and TRBJ1-5, with D perhaps TRBD1 (5 bases). Germline lookup yields CDR1 SNHLY and CDR2 FYNNEI. V gave up 4 bases and J gave up 1 base, with 11 bases separating them. The CDR3 loop spans 15 amino acids. The CDR3 protein is CASSGGGISNQPQHF. The CDR3 DNA is TGTGCCAGCAGTGGGGGGGGTATAAGCAATCAGCCCCAGCATTTT.

The chain carries TRBV6-5 and TRBJ1-1; maybe TRBD1 (6 bases). This CDR3 spans 15 amino acids. V was cut by 5 bases and J by 0 bases, with 13 bases left in between. From germline, CDR1 is MNHEY and CDR2 SVGAGI. The CDR3 protein is CASSPTTGLNTEAFF. The CDR3 nucleotides are TGTGCCAGCAGTCCGACGACAGGTCTGAACACTGAAGCTTTCTTT.

The CDR3 region is CASSLRGDSPLHF. The DNA for the CDR3 is TGTGCCAGCAGCTTGCGGGGGGACTCACCCCTCCACTTT. V and J are TRBV5-5 and TRBJ1-6; D may be TRBD1 (5 bases). This CDR3 contains 13 residues. Germline CDR1 reads SGHKS; CDR2 reads YYEKEE (reference sequence). Deletions cut 1 base from V and 10 bases from J, with 9 bases between.

CDR3 nucleotide sequence: TGTGCCAGCGAAGGGACTCCGAACACTGAAGCTTTCTTT. The encoded protein is CASEGTPNTEAFF. The V and J genes are TRBV6-5 and TRBJ1-1; TRBD1 might be the D (5 bases). The CDR3 totals 13 residues. V was pared by 8 bases and J by 1 base, with 11 bases between. Germline V lookup: CDR1 MNHEY, CDR2 SVGAGI.

The rearrangement uses TRBV6-2 or TRBV6-3 and TRBJ2-5, with a possible D match to TRBD1 (6 bases). The CDR3 has 16 residues. Trimming pared 3 bases from V and 1 base from J, leaving 15 bases between. Per the germline V gene, CDR1 is MNHEY and CDR2 is SVGEGT. The CDR3 loop is CASSYGVNRVQETQYF. The CDR3 region has the DNA TGTGCCAGCAGTTATGGTGTGAACAGGGTCCAAGAGACCCAGTACTTC.

V is TRBV10-3 and J is TRBJ2-3; a possible D gene is TRBD2 (5 bases). With 0 bases removed from V and 6 bases from J, the gap between germline ends came to 16 bases. The CDR3 runs to 16 residues. Germline CDR1 is ENHRY and CDR2 is SYGVKD. CDR3 loop: CAISESTTAPSDTQYF. The DNA for the CDR3 is TGTGCCATCAGTGAGTCGACTACAGCCCCCTCGGATACGCAGTATTTT.

CDR3 bases: TGTGCCAGCAGGAAGGGGGCGGTGGAGGACTATGGCTACACCTTC. It translates to CASRKGAVEDYGYTF. The J gene is TRBJ1-2, the V gene TRBV2; 7 positions match TRBD1. The ends lost 6 bases at V and 3 bases at J; junction bases unmatched: 10. Germline V gene sequence: CDR1 SNHLY, CDR2 FYNNEI. The CDR3 is made up of 15 amino acids.

This chain uses TRBV6-2 or TRBV6-3 with TRBJ2-4; D perhaps matches TRBD1 (5 bases). This CDR3 is 12 amino acids long. The germline CDR1 and CDR2 sequences are MNHEY and SVGEGT. V dropped 2 bases and J dropped 16 bases, with 15 bases sitting between them. Here the CDR3 DNA reads TGTGCCAGCAGTTACACACTCGCTGACAGATACTTC. Protein: CASSYTLADRYF.

The CDR3 region has the DNA TGTGCCAGCAGCCCGATAGCGGGGGGGCCTGGCACCGGGGAGCTGTTTTTT. It translates to CASSPIAGGPGTGELFF. V and J are TRBV7-3 and TRBJ2-2; 11 bases align to TRBD2. The CDR3 is made up of 17 amino acids. CDR1 and CDR2 from the germline V gene are SGHTA and FQGTGA. The J segment lost 4 bases and the V segment lost 5 bases, leaving 9 bases of the junction unmatched.

V usage is TRBV25-1 and J usage is TRBJ1-1; D ambiguous. CDR3 length: 12 amino acids. V gave up 4 bases and J gave up 6 bases, with 9 bases separating them. CDR1 is MGHDK and CDR2 is SYGVNS in the germline V gene. CDR3 DNA sequence: TGTGCCAGCAGTGTGGTGGGCGCTGAAGCTTTCTTT. Encoded protein: CASSVVGAEAFF.

The genes are TRBV18 and TRBJ2-1, with 7 bases aligning to TRBD1. CDR3 size: 15 residues. The V gene's germline CDR1 is KGHSH and CDR2 LQKENI. Trimming cost V 1 base and J 5 bases; bases outside gene matches: 5. CDR3 loop: CASSPRQGPNNEQFF. The DNA of the CDR3 is TGTGCCAGCTCACCACGACAGGGTCCTAACAATGAGCAGTTCTTC.

This clone was observed once. The V and J genes are TRBV9 and TRBJ2-3; maybe TRBD1 (6 bases). The V end lost 0 bases, the J end lost 6 bases, and 17 bases lay between the germline ends. From germline, CDR1 is SGDLS and CDR2 YYNGEE. The CDR3 is 16 residues long. CDR3 nucleotide sequence: TGTGCCAGCAGCGTAGTCCAAGCCACAGGGTCCGATACGCAGTATTTT. As protein: CASSVVQATGSDTQYF.

The rearrangement uses TRBV4-1 and TRBJ1-1, with D tentatively TRBD1 (5 bases). Germline V gene data show CDR1 as MGHRA and CDR2 as YSYEKL. The CDR3 is 16 amino acids. The ends were cut back, 0 bases at V and 1 base at J, with 12 bases in the middle. The CDR3 protein is CASSQDFGRGNTEAFF. DNA for the CDR3: TGCGCCAGCAGCCAAGATTTTGGAAGGGGGAACACTGAAGCTTTCTTT.

This clone was found once. The DNA is omitted, as the CDR3 cannot be located on it reliably, and the CDR3 follows TCRdb's listing. The genes are TRBV12-5 and TRBJ2-1; the table gives TRBD2 as D, unverified against the DNA. Germline loops: CDR1 LGHNT, CDR2 FRNRAP. 16 amino acids form the CDR3, both terminal residues included. The CDR3 region is CASGLVSLQRGGRRFF.

The V and J genes are TRBV7-8 and TRBJ2-1, with 14 bases identical to TRBD2. Trimming at V came to 5 bases and at J to 7 bases, leaving 7 bases not matched to a gene. Per germline, CDR1 SGHVS and CDR2 FQNEAQ. This CDR3 is 16 amino acids long. CDR3 protein: CASSEMGLAGANEQFF. The DNA of the CDR3 is TGTGCCAGCAGCGAGATGGGACTAGCGGGGGCAAATGAGCAGTTCTTC.

The V call is TRBV11-3, the J call TRBJ1-3, with D perhaps matching TRBD1 (5 bases). Between the trimmed V and J ends, which lost 1 base and 0 bases, there was a span of 7 bases. Germline V lookup: CDR1 SGHNT, CDR2 YENEEA. This CDR3 is built from 15 residues. DNA for the CDR3: TGTGCCAGCAGCTTAGGGGGCGGCTCTGGAAACACCATATATTTT. Translated, it gives CASSLGGGSGNTIYF.

This chain uses TRBV10-3 with TRBJ1-2, with D tentatively TRBD1 (5 bases). Germline-derived CDR1 and CDR2 are ENHRY and SYGVKD. V lost 6 bases to trimming and J lost 3 bases, with 14 bases between them. This CDR3 is built from 14 residues. The CDR3: CAIRPGGIDYGYTF. The CDR3 DNA sequence: TGTGCCATCAGGCCGGGGGGGATAGACTATGGCTACACCTTC.

This clone came up once. V gene TRBV6-5 combines with J gene TRBJ1-2; maybe TRBD1 (5 bases). V lost 0 bases to trimming and J lost 7 bases, with 18 bases between them. Germline CDR1 reads MNHEY; CDR2 reads SVGAGI. The length of the CDR3 is 16 residues. The CDR3 DNA is TGTGCCAGCAGTTACTCGAACTCCAGGGTCTCCTCTGGCTACACCTTC. Translated: CASSYSNSRVSSGYTF.

The rearrangement joins TRBV15 to TRBJ2-4; D not certain. Trimming left V 7 bases short and J 1 base short, with 5 bases between. Germline CDR1 is LNHNV and CDR2 is YYDKDF (reference sequence). CDR3 length: 12 amino acids. In DNA, the CDR3 is TGTGCCACCACCCGGGCCAAAAACATTCAGTACTTC. Its protein is CATTRAKNIQYF.